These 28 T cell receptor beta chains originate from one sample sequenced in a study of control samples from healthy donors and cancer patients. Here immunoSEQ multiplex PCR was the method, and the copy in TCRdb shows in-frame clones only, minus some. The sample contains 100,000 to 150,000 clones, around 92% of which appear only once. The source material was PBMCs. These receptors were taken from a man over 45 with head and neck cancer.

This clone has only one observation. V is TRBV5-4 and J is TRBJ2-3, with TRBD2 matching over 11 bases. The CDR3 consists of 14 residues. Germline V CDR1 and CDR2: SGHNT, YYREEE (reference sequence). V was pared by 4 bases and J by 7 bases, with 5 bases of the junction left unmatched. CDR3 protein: CASSLSGGANTQYF. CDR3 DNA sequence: TGTGCCAGCAGCCTTAGCGGGGGGGCAAATACGCAGTATTTT.

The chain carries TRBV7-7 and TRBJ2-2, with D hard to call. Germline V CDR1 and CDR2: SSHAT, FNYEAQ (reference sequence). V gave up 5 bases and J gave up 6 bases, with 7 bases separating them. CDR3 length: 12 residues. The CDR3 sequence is CASSPVPGELFF. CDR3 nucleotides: TGTGCCAGCAGCCCTGTGCCCGGGGAGCTGTTTTTT.

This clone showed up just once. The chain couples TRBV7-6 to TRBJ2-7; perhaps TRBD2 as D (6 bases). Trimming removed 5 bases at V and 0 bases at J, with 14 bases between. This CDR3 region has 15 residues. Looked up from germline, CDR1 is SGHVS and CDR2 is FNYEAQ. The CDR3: CASSPWDSRSYEQYF. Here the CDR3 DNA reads TGTGCCAGCAGCCCCTGGGACTCCCGCTCCTACGAGCAGTACTTC. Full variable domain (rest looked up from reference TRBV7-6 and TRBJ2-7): GAGVSQSPRYKVTKRGQDVALRCDPISGHVSLYWYRQALGQGPEFLTYFNYEAQQDKSGLPNDRFSAERPEGSISTLTIQRTEQRDSAMYRCASSPWDSRSYEQYFGPGTRLTVT.

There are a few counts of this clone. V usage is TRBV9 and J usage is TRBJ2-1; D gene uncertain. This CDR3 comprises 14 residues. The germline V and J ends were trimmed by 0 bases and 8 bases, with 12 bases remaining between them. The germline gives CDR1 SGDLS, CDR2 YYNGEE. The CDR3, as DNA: TGTGCCAGCAGCGTAGAGGAGACTCTTGATGAGCAGTTCTTC. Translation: CASSVEETLDEQFF.

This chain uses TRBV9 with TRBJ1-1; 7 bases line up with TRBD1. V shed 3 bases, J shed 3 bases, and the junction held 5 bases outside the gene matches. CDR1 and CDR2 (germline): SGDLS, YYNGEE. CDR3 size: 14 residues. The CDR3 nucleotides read TGTGCCAGCAGCGGGCGACAGGGAGACACTGAAGCTTTCTTT. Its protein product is CASSGRQGDTEAFF. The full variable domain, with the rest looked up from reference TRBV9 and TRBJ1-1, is DSGVTQTPKHLITATGQRVTLRCSPRSGDLSVYWYQQSLDQGLQFLIQYYNGEERAKGNILERFSAQQFPDLHSELNLSSLELGDSALYFCASSGRQGDTEAFFGQGTRLTVV.

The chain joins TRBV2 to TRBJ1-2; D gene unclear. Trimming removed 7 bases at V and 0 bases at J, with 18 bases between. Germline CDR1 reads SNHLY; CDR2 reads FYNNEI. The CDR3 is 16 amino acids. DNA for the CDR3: TGTGCCAGCACCGGTGGTCCTGGAGAATCTAACTATGGCTACACCTTC. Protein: CASTGGPGESNYGYTF.

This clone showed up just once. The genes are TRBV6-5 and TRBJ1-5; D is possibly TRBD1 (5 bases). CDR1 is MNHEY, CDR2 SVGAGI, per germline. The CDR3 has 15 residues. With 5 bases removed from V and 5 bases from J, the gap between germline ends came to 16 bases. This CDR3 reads CASSLSWRGDQPQHF. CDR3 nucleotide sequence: TGTGCCAGCAGTCTAAGTTGGAGGGGCGATCAGCCCCAGCATTTT.

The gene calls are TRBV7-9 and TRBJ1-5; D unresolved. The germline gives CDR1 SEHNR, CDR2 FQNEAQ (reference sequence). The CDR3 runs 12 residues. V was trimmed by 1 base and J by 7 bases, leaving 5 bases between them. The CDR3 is CASSLGQQPQHF. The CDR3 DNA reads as TGTGCCAGCAGCTTAGGGCAGCAGCCCCAGCATTTT.

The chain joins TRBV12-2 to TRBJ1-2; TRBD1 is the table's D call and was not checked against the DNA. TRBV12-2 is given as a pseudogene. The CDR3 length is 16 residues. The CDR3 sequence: CASRLETAGQGNGYTF. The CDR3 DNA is TGTGCAAGTCGCTTAGAGACTGCGGGACAGGGGAACGGCTACACCTTC.

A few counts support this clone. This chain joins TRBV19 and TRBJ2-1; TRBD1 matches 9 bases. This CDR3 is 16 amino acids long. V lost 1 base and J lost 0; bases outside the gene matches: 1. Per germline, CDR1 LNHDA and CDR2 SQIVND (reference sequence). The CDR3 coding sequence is TGTGCCAGTAGTATAGGACAGGGGGGCTCCTACAATGAGCAGTTCTTC. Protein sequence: CASSIGQGGSYNEQFF.

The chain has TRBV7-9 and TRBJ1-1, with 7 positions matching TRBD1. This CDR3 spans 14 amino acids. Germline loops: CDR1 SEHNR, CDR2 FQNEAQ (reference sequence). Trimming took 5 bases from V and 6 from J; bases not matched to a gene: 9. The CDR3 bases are TGTGCCAGCAGCCTCACGACAGGGATTGCTGAAGCTTTCTTT. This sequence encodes CASSLTTGIAEAFF.

This chain's CDR3 is CASSQDRLTEAADTQYF. In DNA form, the CDR3 reads TGCGCCAGCAGCCAAGATCGATTGACAGAGGCCGCAGATACGCAGTATTTT. V and J are TRBV4-1 and TRBJ2-3, with a tentative D call TRBD1 (5 bases). The CDR3 totals 17 residues. Between the trimmed V and J ends, which lost 0 bases and 4 bases, there was a span of 17 bases. Germline assignment: CDR1 MGHRA and CDR2 YSYEKL.

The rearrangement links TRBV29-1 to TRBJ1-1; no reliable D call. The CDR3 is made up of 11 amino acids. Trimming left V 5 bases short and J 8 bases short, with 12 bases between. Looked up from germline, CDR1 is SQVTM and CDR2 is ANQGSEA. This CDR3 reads CSVLLAREAFF. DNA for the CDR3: TGCAGCGTTCTATTGGCGAGGGAAGCTTTCTTT.

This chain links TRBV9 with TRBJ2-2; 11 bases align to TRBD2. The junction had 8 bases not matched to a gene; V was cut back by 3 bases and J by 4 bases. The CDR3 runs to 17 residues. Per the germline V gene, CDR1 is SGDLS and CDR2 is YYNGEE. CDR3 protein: CASSATLAGGSTGELFF. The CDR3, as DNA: TGTGCCAGCAGCGCCACCCTAGCGGGGGGATCCACCGGGGAGCTGTTTTTT.

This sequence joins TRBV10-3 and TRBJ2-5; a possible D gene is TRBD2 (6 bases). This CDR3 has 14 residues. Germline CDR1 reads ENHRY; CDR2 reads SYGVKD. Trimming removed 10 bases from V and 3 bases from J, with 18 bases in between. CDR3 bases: TGTGCCACCCTTGGGGAGGTGGGGAAAGAGACCCAGTACTTC. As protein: CATLGEVGKETQYF.

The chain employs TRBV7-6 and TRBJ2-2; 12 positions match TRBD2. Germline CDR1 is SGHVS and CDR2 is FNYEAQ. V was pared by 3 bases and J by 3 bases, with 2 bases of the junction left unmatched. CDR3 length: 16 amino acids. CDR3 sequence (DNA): TGTGCCAGCAGCTTGAGACTAGCGGGAGACACCGGGGAGCTGTTTTTT. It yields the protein CASSLRLAGDTGELFF.

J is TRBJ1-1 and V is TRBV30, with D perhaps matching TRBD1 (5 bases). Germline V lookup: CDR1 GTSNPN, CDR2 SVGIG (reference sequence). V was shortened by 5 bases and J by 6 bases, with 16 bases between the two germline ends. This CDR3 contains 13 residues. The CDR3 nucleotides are TGTGCCTGGCGCTTGAGGACATCTTCTGAAGCTTTCTTT. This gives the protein CAWRLRTSSEAFF.

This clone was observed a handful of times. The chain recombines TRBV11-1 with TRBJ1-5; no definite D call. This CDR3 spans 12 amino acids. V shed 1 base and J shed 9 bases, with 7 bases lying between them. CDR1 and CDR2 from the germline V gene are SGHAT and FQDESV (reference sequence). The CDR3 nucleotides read TGTGCCAGCAGCTTAGGGTCGGGGCCCCAGCATTTT. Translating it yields CASSLGSGPQHF.

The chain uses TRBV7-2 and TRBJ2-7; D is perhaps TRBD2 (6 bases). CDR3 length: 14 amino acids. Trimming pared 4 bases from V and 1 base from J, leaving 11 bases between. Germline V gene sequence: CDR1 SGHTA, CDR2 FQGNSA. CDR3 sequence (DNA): TGTGCCAGCAGCTCGGGACTCGAATCCTACGAGCAGTACTTC. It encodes CASSSGLESYEQYF. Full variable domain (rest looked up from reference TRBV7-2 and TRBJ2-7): GAGVSQSPSNKVTEKGKDVELRCDPISGHTALYWYRQSLGQGLEFLIYFQGNSAPDKSGLPSDRFSAERTGGSVSTLTIQRTQQEDSAVYLCASSSGLESYEQYFGPGTRLTVT.

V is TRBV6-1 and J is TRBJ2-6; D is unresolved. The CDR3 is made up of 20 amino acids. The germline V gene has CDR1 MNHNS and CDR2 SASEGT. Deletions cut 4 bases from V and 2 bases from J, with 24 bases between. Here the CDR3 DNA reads TGTGCCAGCAGTGGGACCCTATACCATATCAGAAATACTGGGGCCAACGTCCTGACTTTC. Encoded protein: CASSGTLYHIRNTGANVLTF.

CDR3 nucleotide sequence: TGTGCCAGCAGCCATCCGACGACAGCTTTCCCCTACGAGCAGTACTTC. It is translated as CASSHPTTAFPYEQYF. The chain has TRBV11-2 and TRBJ2-7; D is possibly TRBD1 (5 bases). The CDR3 is 16 residues long. The V gene's germline CDR1 is SGHAT and CDR2 FQNNGV. The germline V and J ends were trimmed by 5 bases and 2 bases, with 19 bases remaining between them.

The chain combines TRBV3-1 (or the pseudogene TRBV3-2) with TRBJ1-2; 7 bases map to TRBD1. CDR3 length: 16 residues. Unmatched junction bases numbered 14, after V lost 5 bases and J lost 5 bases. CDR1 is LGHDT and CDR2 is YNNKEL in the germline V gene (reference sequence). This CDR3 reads CASSLTGTGNRYGYTF. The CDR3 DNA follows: TGTGCCAGCAGCTTGACAGGGACGGGGAATCGGTATGGCTACACCTTC.

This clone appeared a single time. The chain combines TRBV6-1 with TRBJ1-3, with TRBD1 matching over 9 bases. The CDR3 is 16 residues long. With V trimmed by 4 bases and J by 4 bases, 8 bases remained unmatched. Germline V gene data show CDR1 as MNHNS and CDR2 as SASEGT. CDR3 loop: CASSVQPTGGGNTIYF. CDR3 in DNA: TGTGCCAGCAGTGTTCAACCGACAGGGGGGGGAAACACCATATATTTT.

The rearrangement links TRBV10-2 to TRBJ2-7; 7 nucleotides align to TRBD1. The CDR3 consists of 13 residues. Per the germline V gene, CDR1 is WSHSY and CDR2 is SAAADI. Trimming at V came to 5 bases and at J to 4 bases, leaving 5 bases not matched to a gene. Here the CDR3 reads CASSRGGAYEQYF. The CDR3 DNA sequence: TGCGCCAGCAGTAGAGGGGGCGCGTACGAGCAGTACTTC.

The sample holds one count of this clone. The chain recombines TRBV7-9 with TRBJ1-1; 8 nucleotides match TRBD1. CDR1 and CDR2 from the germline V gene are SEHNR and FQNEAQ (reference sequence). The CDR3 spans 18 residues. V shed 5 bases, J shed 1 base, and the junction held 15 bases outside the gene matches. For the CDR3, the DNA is TGTGCCAGCAGCCCGGGACAGGTTAAGGGTTTAGGGAACACTGAAGCTTTCTTT. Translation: CASSPGQVKGLGNTEAFF.

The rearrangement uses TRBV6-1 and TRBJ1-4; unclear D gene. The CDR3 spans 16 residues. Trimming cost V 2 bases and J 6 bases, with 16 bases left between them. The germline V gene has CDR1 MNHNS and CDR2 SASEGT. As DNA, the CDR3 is TGTGCCAGCAGTGAAACGCCAAATAGCTCATATGAAAAACTGTTTTTT. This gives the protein CASSETPNSSYEKLFF.

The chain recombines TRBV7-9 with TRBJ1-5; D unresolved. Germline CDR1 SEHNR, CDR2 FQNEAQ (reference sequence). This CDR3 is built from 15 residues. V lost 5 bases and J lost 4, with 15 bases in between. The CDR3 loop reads CASSPTTGVNQPQHF. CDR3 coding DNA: TGTGCCAGCAGCCCCACTACTGGGGTAAATCAGCCCCAGCATTTT.

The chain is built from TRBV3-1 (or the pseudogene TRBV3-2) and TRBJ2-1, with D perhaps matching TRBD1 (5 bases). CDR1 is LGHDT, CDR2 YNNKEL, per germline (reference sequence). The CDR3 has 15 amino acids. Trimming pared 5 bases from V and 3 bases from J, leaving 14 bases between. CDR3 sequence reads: CASSAEQAIYNEQFF. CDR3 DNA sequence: TGTGCCAGCAGCGCAGAACAGGCCATCTACAATGAGCAGTTCTTC.